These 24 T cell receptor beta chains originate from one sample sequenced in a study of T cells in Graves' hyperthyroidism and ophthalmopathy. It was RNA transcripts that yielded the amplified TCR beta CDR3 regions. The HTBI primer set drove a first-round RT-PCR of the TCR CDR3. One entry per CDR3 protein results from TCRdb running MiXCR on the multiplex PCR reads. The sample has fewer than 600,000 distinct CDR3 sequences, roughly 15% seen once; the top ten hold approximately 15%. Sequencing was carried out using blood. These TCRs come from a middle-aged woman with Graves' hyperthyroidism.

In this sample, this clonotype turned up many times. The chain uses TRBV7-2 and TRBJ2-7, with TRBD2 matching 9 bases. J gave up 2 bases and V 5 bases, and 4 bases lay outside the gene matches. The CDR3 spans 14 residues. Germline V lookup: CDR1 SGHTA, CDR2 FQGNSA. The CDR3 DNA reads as TGTGCCAGCAGCCCCTCTAGCGGGACCTACGAGCAGTACTTC. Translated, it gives CASSPSSGTYEQYF.

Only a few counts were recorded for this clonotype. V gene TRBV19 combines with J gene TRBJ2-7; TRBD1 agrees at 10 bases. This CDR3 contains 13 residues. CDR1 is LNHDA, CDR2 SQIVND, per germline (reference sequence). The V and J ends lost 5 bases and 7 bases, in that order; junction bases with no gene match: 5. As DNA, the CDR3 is TGTGCCAGTAGTGTCGGACAGGGGGTTGAGCAGTACTTC. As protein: CASSVGQGVEQYF.

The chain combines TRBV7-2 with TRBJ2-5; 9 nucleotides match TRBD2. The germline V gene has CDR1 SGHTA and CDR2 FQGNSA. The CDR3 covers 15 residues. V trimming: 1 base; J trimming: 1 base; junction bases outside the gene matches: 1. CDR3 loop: CASSLVGLAQETQYF. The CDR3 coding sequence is TGTGCCAGCAGCTTAGTGGGACTAGCCCAAGAGACCCAGTACTTC. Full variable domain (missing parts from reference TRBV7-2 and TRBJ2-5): GAGVSQSPSNKVTEKGKDVELRCDPISGHTALYWYRQSLGQGLEFLIYFQGNSAPDKSGLPSDRFSAERTGGSVSTLTIQRTQQEDSAVYLCASSLVGLAQETQYFGPGTRLLVL.

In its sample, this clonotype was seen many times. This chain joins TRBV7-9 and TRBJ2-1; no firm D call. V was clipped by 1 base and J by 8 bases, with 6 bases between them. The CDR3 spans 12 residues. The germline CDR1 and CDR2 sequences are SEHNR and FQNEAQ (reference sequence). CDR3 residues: CASSLEWDEQFF. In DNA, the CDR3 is TGTGCCAGCAGCTTAGAATGGGATGAGCAGTTCTTC.

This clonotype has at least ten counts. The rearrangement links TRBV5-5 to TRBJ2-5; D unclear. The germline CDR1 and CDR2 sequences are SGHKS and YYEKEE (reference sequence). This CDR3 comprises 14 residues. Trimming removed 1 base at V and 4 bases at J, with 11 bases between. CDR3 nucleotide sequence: TGTGCCAGCAGCTTGCCTCAGAGCACAGAGACCCAGTACTTC. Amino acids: CASSLPQSTETQYF.

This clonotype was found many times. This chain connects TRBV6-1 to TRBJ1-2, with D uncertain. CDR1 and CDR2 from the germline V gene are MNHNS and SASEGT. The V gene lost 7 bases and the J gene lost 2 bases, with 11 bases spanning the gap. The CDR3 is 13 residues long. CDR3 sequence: CASIRVGNYGYTF. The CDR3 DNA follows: TGTGCCAGCATACGAGTCGGGAACTATGGCTACACCTTC.

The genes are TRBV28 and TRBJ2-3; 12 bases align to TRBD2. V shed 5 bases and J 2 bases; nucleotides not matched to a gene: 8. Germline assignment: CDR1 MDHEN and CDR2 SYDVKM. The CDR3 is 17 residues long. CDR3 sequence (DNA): TGTGCCAGCAGTCCCCGGACTAGCGGGATTCTCACAGATACGCAGTATTTT. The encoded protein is CASSPRTSGILTDTQYF.

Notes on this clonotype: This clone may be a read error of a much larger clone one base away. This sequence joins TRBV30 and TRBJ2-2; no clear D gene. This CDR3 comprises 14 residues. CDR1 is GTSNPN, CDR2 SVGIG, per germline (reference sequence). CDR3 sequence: CAWGVDGNTGELFF. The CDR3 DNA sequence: TGTGCCTGGGGTGTTGACGGTAACACCGGGGAGCTGTTTTTT.

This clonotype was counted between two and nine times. The CDR3 DNA sequence: TGTGCCAGTAGTACCACAGGGTCCACTTGGCATTTT. It codes for CASSTTGSTWHF. V is TRBV19 and J is TRBJ1-5, with a tentative D call TRBD1 (6 bases). Germline V gene lookup returns CDR1 LNHDA and CDR2 SQIVND (reference sequence). V was shortened by 4 bases and J by 15 bases, with 16 bases between the two germline ends. The CDR3 contains 12 residues.

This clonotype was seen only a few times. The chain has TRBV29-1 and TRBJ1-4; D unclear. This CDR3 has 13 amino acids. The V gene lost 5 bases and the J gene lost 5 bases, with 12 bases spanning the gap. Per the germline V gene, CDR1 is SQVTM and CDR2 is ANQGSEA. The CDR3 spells CSVTPGSNEKLFF. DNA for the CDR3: TGCAGCGTTACTCCGGGGTCCAATGAAAAACTGTTTTTT.

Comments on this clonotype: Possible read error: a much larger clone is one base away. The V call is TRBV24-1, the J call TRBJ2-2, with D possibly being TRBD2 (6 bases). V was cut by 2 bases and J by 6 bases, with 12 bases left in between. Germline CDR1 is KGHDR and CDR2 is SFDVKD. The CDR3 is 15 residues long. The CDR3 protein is CATSDSSGDSGELFF. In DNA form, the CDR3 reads TGTGCCACCAGTGATTCATCGGGGGATTCCGGGGAGCTGTTTTTT.

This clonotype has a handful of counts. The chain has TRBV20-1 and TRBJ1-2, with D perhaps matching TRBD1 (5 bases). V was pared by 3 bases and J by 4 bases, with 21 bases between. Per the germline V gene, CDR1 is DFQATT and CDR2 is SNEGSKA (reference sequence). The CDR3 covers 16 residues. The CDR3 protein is CSARGESLRFGYGYTF. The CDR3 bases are TGCAGTGCTAGGGGGGAGAGTCTTCGGTTCGGCTATGGCTACACCTTC.

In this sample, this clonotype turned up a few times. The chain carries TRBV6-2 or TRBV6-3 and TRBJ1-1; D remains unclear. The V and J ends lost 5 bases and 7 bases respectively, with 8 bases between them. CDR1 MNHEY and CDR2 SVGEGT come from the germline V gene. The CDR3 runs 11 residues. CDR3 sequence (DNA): TGTGCCAGCAGTCCGTCGATTGAAGCTTTCTTT. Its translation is CASSPSIEAFF.

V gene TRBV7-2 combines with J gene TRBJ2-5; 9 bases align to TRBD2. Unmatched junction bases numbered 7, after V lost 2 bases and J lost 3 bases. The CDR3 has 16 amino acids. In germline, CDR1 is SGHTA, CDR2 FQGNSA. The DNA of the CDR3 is TGTGCCAGCAGCTTATGGTCGCGGGGGGGGAAAGAGACCCAGTACTTC. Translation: CASSLWSRGGKETQYF.

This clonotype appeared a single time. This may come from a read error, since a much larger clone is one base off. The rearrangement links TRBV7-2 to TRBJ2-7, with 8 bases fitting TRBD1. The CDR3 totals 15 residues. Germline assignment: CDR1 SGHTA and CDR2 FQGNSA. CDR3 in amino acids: CAGSLSQDRGTGQYF. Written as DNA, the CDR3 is TGTGCCGGCAGCTTATCTCAAGACAGGGGAACGGGGCAGTACTTC.

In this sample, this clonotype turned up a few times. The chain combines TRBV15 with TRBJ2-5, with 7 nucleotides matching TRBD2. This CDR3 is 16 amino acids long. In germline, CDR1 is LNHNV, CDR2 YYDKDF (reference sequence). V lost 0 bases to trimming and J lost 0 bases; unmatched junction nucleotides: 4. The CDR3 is CATSRDETSHQETQYF. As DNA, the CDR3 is TGTGCCACCAGCAGAGATGAGACTAGCCACCAAGAGACCCAGTACTTC.

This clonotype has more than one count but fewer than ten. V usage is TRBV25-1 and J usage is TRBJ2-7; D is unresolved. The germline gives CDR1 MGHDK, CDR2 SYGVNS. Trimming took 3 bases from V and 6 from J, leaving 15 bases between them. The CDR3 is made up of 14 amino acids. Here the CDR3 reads CASSEPGIGLEQYF. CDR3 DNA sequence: TGTGCCAGCAGTGAGCCAGGAATCGGGCTCGAGCAGTACTTC.

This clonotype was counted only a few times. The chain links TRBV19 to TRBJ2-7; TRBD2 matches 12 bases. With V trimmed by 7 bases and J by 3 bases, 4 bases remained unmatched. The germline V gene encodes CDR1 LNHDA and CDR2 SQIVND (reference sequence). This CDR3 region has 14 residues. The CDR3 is CASKLAGGRYEQYF. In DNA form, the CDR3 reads TGTGCCAGTAAACTAGCGGGAGGACGCTACGAGCAGTACTTC. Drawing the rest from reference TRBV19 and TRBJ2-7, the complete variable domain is DGGITQSPKYLFRKEGQNVTLSCEQNLNHDAMYWYRQDPGQGLRLIYYSQIVNDFQKGDIAEGYSVSREKKESFPLTVTSAQKNPTAFYLCASKLAGGRYEQYFGPGTRLTVT.

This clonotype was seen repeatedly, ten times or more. Here the CDR3 DNA reads TGCAGTGCTAGCATACAGGCGATGAACACTGAAGCTTTCTTT. This gives the protein CSASIQAMNTEAFF. The chain carries TRBV20-1 and TRBJ1-1, with a possible D match to TRBD1 (5 bases). V was cut by 3 bases and J by 0 bases, with 11 bases left in between. Germline V lookup: CDR1 DFQATT, CDR2 SNEGSKA (reference sequence). The CDR3 is 14 amino acids.

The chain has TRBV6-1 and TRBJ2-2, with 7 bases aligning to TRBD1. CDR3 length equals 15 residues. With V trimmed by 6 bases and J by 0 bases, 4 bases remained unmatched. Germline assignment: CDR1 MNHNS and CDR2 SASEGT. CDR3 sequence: CASRKTGSNTGELFF. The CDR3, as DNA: TGTGCCAGCAGAAAGACAGGGTCGAACACCGGGGAGCTGTTTTTT.

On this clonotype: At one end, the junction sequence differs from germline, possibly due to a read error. The DNA of the CDR3 is TGTGCCATCAGTTACGGCGGCGGAGAGGGGTACAATGAGCAGTTCTTC. This sequence encodes CAISYGGGEGYNEQFF. The chain carries TRBV6-2 or TRBV6-3 and TRBJ2-1; D possibly uses TRBD1 or TRBD2 (5 bases each). From germline, CDR1 is MNHEY and CDR2 SVGEGT. CDR3 length: 16 residues.

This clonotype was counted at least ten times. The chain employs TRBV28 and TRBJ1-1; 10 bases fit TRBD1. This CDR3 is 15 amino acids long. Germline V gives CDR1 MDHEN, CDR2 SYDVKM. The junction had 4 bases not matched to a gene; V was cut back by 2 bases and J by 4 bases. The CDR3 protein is CASSLRGQGSTEAFF. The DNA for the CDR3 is TGTGCCAGCAGTTTAAGGGGACAGGGGAGCACTGAAGCTTTCTTT.

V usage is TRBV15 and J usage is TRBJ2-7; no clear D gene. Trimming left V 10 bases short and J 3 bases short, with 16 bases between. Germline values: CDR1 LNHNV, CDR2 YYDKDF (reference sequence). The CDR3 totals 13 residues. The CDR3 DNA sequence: TGTGCCATAAGTATGGCGCGAAACTACGAGCAGTACTTC. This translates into CAISMARNYEQYF.

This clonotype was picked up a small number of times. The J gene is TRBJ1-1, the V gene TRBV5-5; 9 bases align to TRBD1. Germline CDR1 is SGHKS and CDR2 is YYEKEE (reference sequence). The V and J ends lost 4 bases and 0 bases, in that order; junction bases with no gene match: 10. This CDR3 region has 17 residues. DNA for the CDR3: TGTGCCAGCAGCCTGGAAGGGACAGGGTCTTTGAACACTGAAGCTTTCTTT. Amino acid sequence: CASSLEGTGSLNTEAFF.